The 15 T cell receptor beta chains presented below share a single source sample, sequenced in a study of neoadjuvant nivolumab and ipilimumab in lung cancer. TCRdb keeps only in-frame clones here, not all; method: immunoSEQ multiplex PCR. The top ten clones hold roughly 2% of a sample with fewer than 20,000 clones, about 87% of them seen once. Here the sequenced sample was peripheral blood, taken before neoadjuvant nivolumab, alone or with ipilimumab. These receptors originate from an adult with non-small cell lung cancer.

This clone has just a few counts. This chain joins TRBV2 and TRBJ2-7, with D maybe TRBD1 (5 bases). Germline assignment: CDR1 SNHLY and CDR2 FYNNEI. Trimming cost V 6 bases and J 3 bases, with 12 bases left between them. The CDR3 runs to 13 residues. As DNA, the CDR3 is TGTGCCAGCAGAGTCCCAGGGATCTACGAGCAGTACTTC. This gives the protein CASRVPGIYEQYF.

The chain combines TRBV10-3 with TRBJ2-4; D possibly corresponds to TRBD1 (6 bases). CDR3 size: 12 residues. Trimming stripped 7 bases from V and 9 bases from J, with 13 bases between. The V gene's germline CDR1 is ENHRY and CDR2 SYGVKD. As DNA, the CDR3 is TGTGCCATCACAGGGGAAAGGGGCATTCAGTACTTC. Amino acids: CAITGERGIQYF.

This clone was detected only once. The chain joins TRBV30 to TRBJ2-1; 11 nucleotides match TRBD2. The CDR3 is 14 amino acids. V trimming: 6 bases; J trimming: 4 bases; junction bases outside the gene matches: 5. Looked up from germline, CDR1 is GTSNPN and CDR2 is SVGIG (reference sequence). CDR3 sequence reads: CACPLAGGYNEQFF. CDR3 nucleotide sequence: TGTGCCTGTCCCCTAGCGGGAGGTTACAATGAGCAGTTCTTC.

This clone was counted only a few times. This sequence joins TRBV14 and TRBJ2-7; the D is unclear. The CDR3 sequence is 12 residues long. The germline V gene encodes CDR1 SGHDN and CDR2 FVKESK. Trimming cost V 1 base and J 9 bases, with 10 bases left between them. CDR3 sequence: CASSQGPLGQYF. DNA for the CDR3: TGTGCCAGCAGCCAAGGTCCTTTGGGGCAGTACTTC.

CDR3 residues: CASSLGLRGSNQPQHF. For the CDR3, the DNA is TGTGCCAGCAGCTTAGGTCTTCGGGGAAGCAATCAGCCCCAGCATTTT. The chain couples TRBV7-2 to TRBJ1-5; no reliable D call. Per the germline V gene, CDR1 is SGHTA and CDR2 is FQGNSA. Trimming took 1 base from V and 1 from J, leaving 11 bases between them. The length of the CDR3 is 16 residues.

V usage is TRBV9 and J usage is TRBJ2-7; 7 nucleotides line up with TRBD1. The CDR3 is 15 amino acids. The V gene's germline CDR1 is SGDLS and CDR2 YYNGEE. Trimming at V came to 4 bases and at J to 5 bases, leaving 12 bases not matched to a gene. DNA of the CDR3: TGTGCCAGCAGCCTCAGGGGGACAGTGATCGACGAGCAGTACTTC. Its translation: CASSLRGTVIDEQYF.

The V call is TRBV7-9, the J call TRBJ2-7; D might be TRBD2 (5 bases). Germline V lookup: CDR1 SEHNR, CDR2 FQNEAQ (reference sequence). The CDR3 runs to 13 residues. The V end was cut by 1 base, the J end by 3 bases, with 7 bases between. The CDR3 sequence is CASSLGGFYEQYF. The CDR3 DNA reads TGTGCCAGCAGCTTAGGAGGGTTCTACGAGCAGTACTTC.

The chain is built from TRBV30 and TRBJ2-5; the match to TRBD2 covers 7 bases. V was clipped by 3 bases and J by 4 bases; unmatched bases: 8. The CDR3 is 14 residues long. Germline loops: CDR1 GTSNPN, CDR2 SVGIG (reference sequence). DNA of the CDR3: TGTGCCTGGAGGGGAGGGCAGGGTCGAGAGACCCAGTACTTC. It encodes CAWRGGQGRETQYF. The full variable domain, completed using reference TRBV30 and TRBJ2-5, is SQTIHQWPATLVQPVGSPLSLECTVEGTSNPNLYWYRQAAGRGLQLLFYSVGIGQISSEVPQNLSASRPQDRQFILSSKKLLLSDSGFYLCAWRGGQGRETQYFGPGTRLLVL.

The chain has TRBV7-8 and TRBJ1-2; TRBD1 matches 7 bases. The germline V gene has CDR1 SGHVS and CDR2 FQNEAQ. V trimming: 4 bases; J trimming: 7 bases; junction bases outside the gene matches: 9. The CDR3 covers 14 residues. The CDR3 DNA sequence: TGTGCCAGCAGCTCATCGACAGGGATGGGTGGCTACACCTTC. As protein: CASSSSTGMGGYTF.

The chain employs TRBV29-1 and TRBJ2-1; the D call may be TRBD1 or TRBD2 (7 bases each). The ends were cut back, 4 bases at V and 5 bases at J, with 12 bases in the middle. This CDR3 contains 13 residues. Germline CDR1 is SQVTM and CDR2 is ANQGSEA. CDR3 residues: CSVGRGGNNEQFF. DNA for the CDR3: TGCAGCGTTGGCAGGGGGGGAAACAATGAGCAGTTCTTC.

The V call is TRBV7-8, the J call TRBJ2-5; TRBD1 matches 9 bases. Trimming at V came to 3 bases and at J to 4 bases, leaving 12 bases not matched to a gene. This CDR3 is built from 17 residues. Germline loops: CDR1 SGHVS, CDR2 FQNEAQ. The CDR3, as DNA: TGTGCCAGCAGCTTCACTGACAGGGGGTCCACGGGAGAGACCCAGTACTTC. Its translation: CASSFTDRGSTGETQYF.

Only one count was recorded for this clone. The chain employs TRBV2 and TRBJ2-1; 9 bases match TRBD2. CDR3 size: 13 residues. CDR1 and CDR2 (germline): SNHLY, FYNNEI. V was pared by 11 bases and J by 10 bases, with 12 bases of the junction left unmatched. This CDR3 reads CAGKGGRAREQFF. As DNA, the CDR3 is TGTGCCGGGAAGGGCGGGAGGGCCCGAGAGCAGTTCTTC.

This rearrangement joins TRBV5-6 to TRBJ2-3, with D uncertain. This CDR3 spans 12 amino acids. The germline V gene has CDR1 SGHDT and CDR2 YYEEEE. The germline V and J ends were trimmed by 4 bases and 4 bases, with 7 bases remaining between them. CDR3 DNA: TGTGCCAGCAGCCCCACCTCAGATACGCAGTATTTT. Protein product: CASSPTSDTQYF.

This chain joins TRBV18 and TRBJ2-7, with D perhaps matching TRBD1 (6 bases). Trimming took 0 bases from V and 7 from J, leaving 16 bases between them. Germline V gene lookup returns CDR1 KGHSH and CDR2 LQKENI. CDR3 length: 15 amino acids. The chain's CDR3 is CASSPPWTALGEQYF. The CDR3 region has the DNA TGTGCCAGCTCACCACCCTGGACAGCCCTAGGGGAGCAGTACTTC.

The V and J genes are TRBV18 and TRBJ2-3, with D unclear. In germline, CDR1 is KGHSH, CDR2 LQKENI. The V and J ends lost 5 bases and 0 bases respectively, with 12 bases between them. The CDR3 consists of 15 residues. DNA for the CDR3: TGTGCCAGCTCATTGTCTAGATATAGCACAGATACGCAGTATTTT. Translation gives CASSLSRYSTDTQYF. Supplemented by reference TRBV18 and TRBJ2-3, the full variable domain reads NAGVMQNPRHLVRRRGQEARLRCSPMKGHSHVYWYRQLPEEGLKFMVYLQKENIIDESGMPKERFSAEFPKEGPSILRIQQVVRGDSAAYFCASSLSRYSTDTQYFGPGTRLTVL.